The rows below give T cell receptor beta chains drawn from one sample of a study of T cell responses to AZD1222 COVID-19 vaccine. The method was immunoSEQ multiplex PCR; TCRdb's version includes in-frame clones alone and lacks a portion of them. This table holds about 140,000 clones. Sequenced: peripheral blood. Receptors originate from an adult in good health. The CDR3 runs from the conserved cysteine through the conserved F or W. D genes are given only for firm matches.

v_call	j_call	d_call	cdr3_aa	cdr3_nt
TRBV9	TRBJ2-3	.	CASSASLAATSTDTQYF	TGTGCCAGCAGCGCGAGTTTAGCGGCCACTAGCACAGATACGCAGTATTTT
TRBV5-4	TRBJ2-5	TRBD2	CASRPRLAGGETQYF	TGTGCCAGCAGACCCAGACTAGCGGGGGGGGAGACCCAGTACTTC
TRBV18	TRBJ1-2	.	CASSPADSNYGYTF	TGTGCCAGCTCACCAGCTGACTCTAACTATGGCTACACCTTC
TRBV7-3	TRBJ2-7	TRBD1	CASSLTWTGEQYF	TGTGCCAGCAGCTTAACTTGGACAGGCGAGCAGTACTTC
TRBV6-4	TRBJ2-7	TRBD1	CASSDRPGGADEQYF	TGTGCCAGCAGTGACCGGCCAGGGGGTGCCGACGAGCAGTACTTC
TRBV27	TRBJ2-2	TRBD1	CASSKTGSTGELFF	TGTGCCAGCAGTAAGACAGGGTCCACCGGGGAGCTGTTTTTT
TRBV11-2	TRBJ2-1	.	CASTLSSVGLDEQFF	TGTGCCAGCACCTTATCCTCCGTAGGCCTGGATGAGCAGTTCTTC
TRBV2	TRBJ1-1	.	CASSKHDKNTEAFF	TGTGCCAGCAGTAAACACGACAAGAACACTGAAGCTTTCTTT
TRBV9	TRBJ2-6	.	CASSPQSYDSAGANVLTF	TGTGCCAGCAGCCCCCAAAGTTATGACAGCGCTGGGGCCAACGTCCTGACTTTC
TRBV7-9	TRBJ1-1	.	CASSAGVYMNTEAFF	TGTGCCAGCAGCGCGGGAGTTTACATGAACACTGAAGCTTTCTTT
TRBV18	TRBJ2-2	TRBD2	CASSPLSGDTGELFF	TGTGCCAGCTCACCCCTCAGCGGGGACACCGGGGAGCTGTTTTTT
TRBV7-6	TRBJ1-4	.	CASSLAQGTTNEKLFF	TGTGCCAGCAGCTTAGCCCAGGGTACAACTAATGAAAAACTGTTTTTT
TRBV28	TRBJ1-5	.	CASSSSSRGWGNQPQHF	TGTGCCAGCAGTTCCTCTAGCAGGGGATGGGGCAATCAGCCCCAGCATTTT